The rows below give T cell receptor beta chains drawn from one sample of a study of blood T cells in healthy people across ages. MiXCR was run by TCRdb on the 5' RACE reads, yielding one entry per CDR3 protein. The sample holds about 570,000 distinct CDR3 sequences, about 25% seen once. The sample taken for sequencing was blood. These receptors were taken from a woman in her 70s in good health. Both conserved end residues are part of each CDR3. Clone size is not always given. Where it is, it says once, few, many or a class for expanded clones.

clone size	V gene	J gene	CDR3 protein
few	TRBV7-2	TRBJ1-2	CASSLAPGQLRGYTF
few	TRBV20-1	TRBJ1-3	CSAQGQLLLGNTIYF
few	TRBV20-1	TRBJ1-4	CSARDPQGANEKLFF
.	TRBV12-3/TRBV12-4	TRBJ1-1	CASSLMGSQAFF
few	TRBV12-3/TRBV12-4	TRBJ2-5	CASSLWLARTQETQYF
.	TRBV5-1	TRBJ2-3	CASSLASGGTDTQYF
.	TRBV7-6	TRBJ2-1	CASSQGTGIDEQFF
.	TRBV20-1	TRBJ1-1	CSAQDRTGHTEAFF
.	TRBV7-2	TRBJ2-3	CASSLDRLANTQYF
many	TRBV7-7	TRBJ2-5	CASSHTSGGVGQETQYF
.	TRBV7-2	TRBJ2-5	CASSLVLAGTQETQYF
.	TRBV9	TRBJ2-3	CASSFPPGTSHSADTQYF
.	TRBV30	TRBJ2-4	CAGGQGGSLAQNIQYF
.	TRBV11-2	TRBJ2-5	CASTTDGLAAETQYF
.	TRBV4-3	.	CASSSRRSFQRNEQFF
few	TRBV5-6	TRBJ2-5	CASSRRRTGRETQYF
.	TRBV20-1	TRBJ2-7	CSATSGSTLSYEQYF
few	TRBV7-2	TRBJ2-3	CASSISHGTQYF
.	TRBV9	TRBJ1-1	CASSPLTTGHTEAFF
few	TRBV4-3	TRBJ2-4	CASSQEGLAGGRGNIQYF
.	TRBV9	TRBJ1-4	CASSVDRGVAEKLFF
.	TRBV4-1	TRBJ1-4	CASSRTPTATNEKLFF
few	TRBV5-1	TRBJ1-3	CASSLGYGEVGNTIYF
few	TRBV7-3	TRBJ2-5	CASSSQRQGAQYF
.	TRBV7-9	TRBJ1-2	CASSFDRGTGYTF
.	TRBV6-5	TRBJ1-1	CASRSQKDREEAFF
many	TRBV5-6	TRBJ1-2	CASSRPQGNYGYTF
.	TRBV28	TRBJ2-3	CASSSGGGLDTQYF
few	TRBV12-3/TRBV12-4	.	CASSLWDRRETQYF
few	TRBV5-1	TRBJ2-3	CASSLRRSGEGDTQYF
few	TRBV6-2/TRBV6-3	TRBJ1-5	CASSTVGANQPQHF
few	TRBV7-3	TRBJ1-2	CASSPAGAYGYTF
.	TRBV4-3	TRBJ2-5	CASSHGQSQETQYF
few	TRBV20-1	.	CSASPTGNTYEQYF
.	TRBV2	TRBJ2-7	CASSEVAGGPYEQYF